The 25 T cell receptor beta chains in this list originate from one sample, sequenced in a study of blood T cell repertoires in COVID-19. Profiling relied on immunoSEQ multiplex PCR, and the TCRdb table lists in-frame clones only, not all of them. The sample has about 240,000 clones, 75% to 90% seen once. Material: peripheral blood. The receptors derive from a man in his 60s who had recovered from COVID-19.

The V call is TRBV5-1, the J call TRBJ2-3; TRBD2 matches at 10 bases. Germline V CDR1 and CDR2: SGHRS, YFSETQ. The CDR3 sequence is 16 residues long. V lost 3 bases and J lost 6; bases outside the gene matches: 10. The CDR3 DNA reads TGCGCCAGCAGCTACCAAGCGGGGGGGTTATGGGATACGCAGTATTTT. Its protein is CASSYQAGGLWDTQYF.

This clone was counted a single time. The chain is built from TRBV6-5 and TRBJ2-7; TRBD2 matches at 11 bases. Germline CDR1 is MNHEY and CDR2 is SVGAGI. The CDR3 spans 15 residues. V lost 2 bases and J lost 1; bases outside the gene matches: 1. The CDR3 loop is CASSYGTSGSYEQYF. DNA of the CDR3: TGTGCCAGCAGTTACGGGACTAGCGGATCCTACGAGCAGTACTTC.

V usage is TRBV19 and J usage is TRBJ2-2; 8 bases are a match to TRBD1. CDR3 size: 14 residues. V gave up 7 bases and J gave up 7 bases; unmatched junction bases: 8. Per germline, CDR1 LNHDA and CDR2 SQIVND (reference sequence). CDR3 in amino acids: CASKSGGAGGELFF. As DNA, the CDR3 is TGTGCCAGTAAATCAGGGGGCGCGGGCGGGGAGCTGTTTTTT.

The gene calls are TRBV27 and TRBJ1-5; 7 bases line up with TRBD1. Germline V gives CDR1 MNHEY, CDR2 SMNVEV (reference sequence). The length of the CDR3 is 14 residues. The ends lost 7 bases at V and 1 base at J; junction bases unmatched: 4. CDR3 sequence reads: CASTHRGSNQPQHF. The CDR3 DNA reads TGTGCCAGCACCCACAGGGGCAGCAATCAGCCCCAGCATTTT.

J is TRBJ1-2 and V is TRBV9, with D maybe TRBD1 (5 bases). This CDR3 is built from 13 residues. Trimming took 4 bases from V and 3 from J, leaving 10 bases between them. Germline V CDR1 and CDR2: SGDLS, YYNGEE. CDR3 coding DNA: TGTGCCAGCAGCAATCAGGGATACTATGGCTACACCTTC. This translates into CASSNQGYYGYTF. The complete variable domain, with remaining parts taken from reference TRBV9 and TRBJ1-2, reads DSGVTQTPKHLITATGQRVTLRCSPRSGDLSVYWYQQSLDQGLQFLIQYYNGEERAKGNILERFSAQQFPDLHSELNLSSLELGDSALYFCASSNQGYYGYTFGSGTRLTVV.

The chain carries TRBV14 and TRBJ2-3, with TRBD2 matching over 11 bases. Germline loops: CDR1 SGHDN, CDR2 FVKESK. The CDR3 totals 17 residues. J gave up 8 bases and V 4 bases, and 14 bases lay outside the gene matches. This CDR3 is CASSPRPGLAVTFTQYF. CDR3 DNA: TGTGCCAGCAGCCCTAGACCGGGACTAGCGGTAACATTTACGCAGTATTTT.

This chain joins TRBV6-5 and TRBJ2-7; 8 bases are a match to TRBD2. Germline V lookup: CDR1 MNHEY, CDR2 SVGAGI. The length of the CDR3 is 14 residues. Trimming cost V 6 bases and J 3 bases; bases outside gene matches: 7. CDR3 sequence: CASSRGGINYEQYV. Here the CDR3 DNA reads TGTGCCAGCAGCCGGGGGGGGATCAACTACGAGCAGTACGTC.

The gene calls are TRBV4-1 and TRBJ2-7; the match to TRBD2 covers 7 bases. The CDR3 spans 15 residues. The J segment lost 3 bases and the V segment lost 4 bases, leaving 9 bases of the junction unmatched. The germline V gene encodes CDR1 MGHRA and CDR2 YSYEKL. The CDR3 is CASSRAGTTDYEQYF. DNA for the CDR3: TGCGCCAGCAGCCGAGCCGGGACTACAGACTACGAGCAGTACTTC.

In this sample, this clone turned up once. The chain links TRBV19 to TRBJ2-2; 7 bases map to TRBD1. CDR3 length equals 17 residues. The V and J ends lost 6 bases and 0 bases, in that order; junction bases with no gene match: 10. Germline V lookup: CDR1 LNHDA, CDR2 SQIVND (reference sequence). The CDR3 is CASSPSDRVANTGELFF. The DNA for the CDR3 is TGTGCCAGTAGCCCTTCAGACAGGGTAGCGAACACCGGGGAGCTGTTTTTT.

The rearrangement joins TRBV18 to TRBJ1-2; the D is unclear. Germline CDR1 KGHSH, CDR2 LQKENI. The ends were cut back, 3 bases at V and 11 bases at J, with 19 bases in the middle. The CDR3 has 14 residues. CDR3 residues: CASSPGVVDGDYTF. CDR3 nucleotides: TGTGCCAGCTCACCCGGGGTCGTCGATGGGGATTACACCTTC.

This clone was detected only a few times. This chain uses TRBV5-6 with TRBJ1-4; D gene ambiguous. The CDR3 totals 18 residues. Germline V CDR1 and CDR2: SGHDT, YYEEEE. V shed 0 bases and J shed 0 bases, with 15 bases lying between them. This chain's CDR3 is CASSLAEGSTATNEKLFF. In DNA, the CDR3 is TGTGCCAGCAGCTTGGCCGAGGGATCGACCGCAACTAATGAAAAACTGTTTTTT. Together with reference TRBV5-6 and TRBJ1-4, the CDR3 gives the full variable domain: DAGVTQSPTHLIKTRGQQVTLRCSPKSGHDTVSWYQQALGQGPQFIFQYYEEEERQRGNFPDRFSGHQFPNYSSELNVNALLLGDSALYLCASSLAEGSTATNEKLFFGSGTQLSVL.

This clone has only one observation. This chain links TRBV11-2 with TRBJ2-1; 8 nucleotides align to TRBD1. V trimming: 2 bases; J trimming: 7 bases; junction bases outside the gene matches: 10. CDR1 and CDR2 from the germline V gene are SGHAT and FQNNGV. The CDR3 spans 16 residues. CDR3 coding DNA: TGTGCCAGCAGCTTAATTATCCAGGGGGCGAGAAATGAGCAGTTCTTC. Translation: CASSLIIQGARNEQFF.

The chain combines TRBV11-3 with TRBJ2-7; possible D gene TRBD1, 6 bases. This CDR3 spans 13 amino acids. Per the germline V gene, CDR1 is SGHNT and CDR2 is YENEEA. Trimming cost V 1 base and J 4 bases, with 8 bases left between them. CDR3 residues: CASSLGTGYEQYF. The DNA of the CDR3 is TGTGCCAGCAGCTTAGGTACAGGGTACGAGCAGTACTTC. Supplemented by reference TRBV11-3 and TRBJ2-7, the full variable domain reads EAGVVQSPRYKIIEKKQPVAFWCNPISGHNTLYWYLQNLGQGPELLIRYENEEAVDDSQLPKDRFSAERLKGVDSTLKIQPAELGDSAVYLCASSLGTGYEQYFGPGTRLTVT.

The CDR3 sequence is CASSLVRGDNSPLHF. The CDR3 DNA follows: TGTGCCAGCAGCTTAGTTCGGGGGGATAATTCACCCCTCCACTTT. This chain links TRBV7-2 with TRBJ1-6; D may be TRBD1 (5 bases). CDR1 is SGHTA and CDR2 is FQGNSA in the germline V gene. The germline V and J ends were trimmed by 1 base and 5 bases, with 9 bases remaining between them. The CDR3 totals 15 residues.

This chain joins TRBV11-2 and TRBJ2-1; TRBD2 matches at 8 bases. V dropped 6 bases and J dropped 6; count of bases not matched to a gene: 7. CDR3 length: 14 amino acids. Looked up from germline, CDR1 is SGHAT and CDR2 is FQNNGV. CDR3 DNA sequence: TGTGCCAGCAGTCAGCGGGGGATCCCCAATGAGCAGTTCTTC. This encodes CASSQRGIPNEQFF.

The rearrangement links TRBV7-2 to TRBJ2-7, with no clear D. This CDR3 is built from 14 residues. Trimming pared 1 base from V and 4 bases from J, leaving 11 bases between. Germline V gives CDR1 SGHTA, CDR2 FQGNSA. In nucleotides, the CDR3 is TGTGCCAGCAGCTTAGGGCCGGAGTATTACGAGCAGTACTTC. It is translated as CASSLGPEYYEQYF.

The V gene is TRBV19, the J gene TRBJ1-1; TRBD1 agrees at 9 bases. CDR3 length: 15 residues. V lost 4 bases to trimming and J lost 1 base; unmatched junction nucleotides: 4. Germline-derived CDR1 and CDR2 are LNHDA and SQIVND (reference sequence). The DNA of the CDR3 is TGTGCCAGTAGTACCACGGGACAGGGGAACACTGAAGCTTTCTTT. It encodes CASSTTGQGNTEAFF.

This rearrangement joins TRBV7-8 to TRBJ2-5; D call uncertain. The CDR3 spans 17 residues. Trimming removed 1 base at V and 0 bases at J, with 15 bases between. The germline V gene has CDR1 SGHVS and CDR2 FQNEAQ. CDR3: CASSLGVLPLYQETQYF. The CDR3 DNA reads TGTGCCAGCAGCTTAGGGGTACTACCCCTGTACCAAGAGACCCAGTACTTC.

The chain recombines TRBV10-2 with TRBJ1-5, with TRBD1 matching 7 bases. CDR3 length: 16 residues. Germline V gene lookup returns CDR1 WSHSY and CDR2 SAAADI. V lost 8 bases and J lost 0; bases outside the gene matches: 10. The CDR3 DNA follows: TGCGCCAGCGCACAATCCGGGACAGCTAGCAATCAGCCCCAGCATTTT. It specifies CASAQSGTASNQPQHF.

The chain employs TRBV2 and TRBJ1-6, with D unresolved. V lost 0 bases and J 10 bases, leaving 10 bases between the germline ends. Germline values: CDR1 SNHLY, CDR2 FYNNEI. This CDR3 spans 14 amino acids. The CDR3 loop reads CASSEARGWSPLHF. CDR3 DNA sequence: TGTGCCAGCAGTGAAGCGCGGGGATGGTCACCCCTCCACTTT. Complete variable domain (other parts from reference TRBV2 and TRBJ1-6): EPEVTQTPSHQVTQMGQEVILRCVPISNHLYFYWYRQILGQKVEFLVSFYNNEISEKSEIFDDQFSVERPDGSNFTLKIRSTKLEDSAMYFCASSEARGWSPLHFGNGTRLTVT.

This chain uses TRBV2 with TRBJ2-3; weak D call: TRBD1 (5 bases). The CDR3 is 15 amino acids. Germline CDR1 reads SNHLY; CDR2 reads FYNNEI. With 0 bases removed from V and 6 bases from J, the gap between germline ends came to 13 bases. The CDR3 region is CASSEATAGADTQYF. CDR3 DNA sequence: TGTGCCAGCAGTGAAGCTACGGCTGGGGCGGATACGCAGTATTTT.

In DNA form, the CDR3 reads TGTGCCAGCAGTGCACGGGGAATTACGGGGTCCTACAATGAGCAGTTCTTC. It specifies CASSARGITGSYNEQFF. This sequence joins TRBV2 and TRBJ2-1; D might be TRBD2 (5 bases). With 4 bases removed from V and 1 base from J, the gap between germline ends came to 17 bases. The CDR3 runs to 17 residues. In germline, CDR1 is SNHLY, CDR2 FYNNEI.

V gene TRBV24-1 combines with J gene TRBJ1-2; 7 bases map to TRBD1. Germline V gene data show CDR1 as KGHDR and CDR2 as SFDVKD. Losses at the gene ends were 3 bases for V and 2 bases for J; bases not matched to a gene: 2. This CDR3 is 14 amino acids long. CDR3 loop: CATSDIGGNYGYTF. The CDR3 region has the DNA TGTGCCACCAGTGATATAGGGGGCAACTATGGCTACACCTTC.

This clone was observed once. V is TRBV4-1 and J is TRBJ2-7; possibly TRBD1 for D (6 bases). CDR1 is MGHRA, CDR2 YSYEKL, per germline. The ends were cut back, 1 base at V and 2 bases at J, with 18 bases in the middle. The CDR3 has 17 residues. The CDR3 is CASSQAGSLDRPYEQYF. The CDR3, as DNA: TGCGCCAGCAGCCAAGCAGGATCTCTGGACAGACCCTACGAGCAGTACTTC.

J is TRBJ1-2 and V is TRBV28; tentative D call: TRBD1 (6 bases). Germline CDR1 and CDR2: MDHEN and SYDVKM. Trimming left V 6 bases short and J 4 bases short, with 21 bases between. The CDR3 is made up of 16 amino acids. The CDR3 DNA reads TGTGCCAGCAGGGGGGCAGAAGGGGTTTTAGGCTATGGCTACACCTTC. Amino acids: CASRGAEGVLGYGYTF.